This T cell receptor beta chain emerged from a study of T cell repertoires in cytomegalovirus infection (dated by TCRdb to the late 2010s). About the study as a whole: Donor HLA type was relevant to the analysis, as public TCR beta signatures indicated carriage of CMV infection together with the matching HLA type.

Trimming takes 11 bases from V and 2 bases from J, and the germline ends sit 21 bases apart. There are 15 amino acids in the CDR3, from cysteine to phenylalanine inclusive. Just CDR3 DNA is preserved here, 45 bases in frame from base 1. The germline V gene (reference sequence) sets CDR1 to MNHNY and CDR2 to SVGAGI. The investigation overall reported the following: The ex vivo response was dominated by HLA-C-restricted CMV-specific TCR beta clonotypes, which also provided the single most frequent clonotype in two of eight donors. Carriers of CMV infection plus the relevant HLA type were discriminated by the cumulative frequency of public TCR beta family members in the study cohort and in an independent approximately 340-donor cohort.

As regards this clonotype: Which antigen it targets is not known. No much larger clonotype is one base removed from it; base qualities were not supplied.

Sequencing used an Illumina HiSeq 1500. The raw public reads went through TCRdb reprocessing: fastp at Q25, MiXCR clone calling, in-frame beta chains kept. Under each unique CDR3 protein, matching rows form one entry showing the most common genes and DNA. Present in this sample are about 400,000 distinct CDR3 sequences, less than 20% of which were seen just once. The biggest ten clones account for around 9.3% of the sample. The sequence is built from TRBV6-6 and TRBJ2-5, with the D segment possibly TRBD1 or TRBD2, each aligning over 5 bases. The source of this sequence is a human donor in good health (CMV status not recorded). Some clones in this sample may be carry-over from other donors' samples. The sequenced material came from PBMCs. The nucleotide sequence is TGTGCCTGTAAGGGGATAGCGCAGGGTCAAGAGACCCAGTACTTC. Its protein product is CACKGIAQGQETQYF.